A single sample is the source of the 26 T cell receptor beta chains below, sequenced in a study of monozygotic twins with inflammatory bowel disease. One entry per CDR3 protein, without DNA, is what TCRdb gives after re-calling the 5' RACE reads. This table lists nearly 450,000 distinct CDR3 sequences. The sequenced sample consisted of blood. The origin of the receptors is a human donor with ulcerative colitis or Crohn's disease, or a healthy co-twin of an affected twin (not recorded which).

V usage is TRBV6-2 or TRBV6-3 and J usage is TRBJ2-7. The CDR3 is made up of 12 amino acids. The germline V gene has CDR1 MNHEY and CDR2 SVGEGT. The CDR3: CASSVAVDQQYF.

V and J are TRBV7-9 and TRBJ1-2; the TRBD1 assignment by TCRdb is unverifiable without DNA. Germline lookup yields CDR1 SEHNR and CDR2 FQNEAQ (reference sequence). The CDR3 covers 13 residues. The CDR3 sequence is CASSLVDRDGYTF. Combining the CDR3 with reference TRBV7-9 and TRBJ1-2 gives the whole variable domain DTGVSQNPRHKITKRGQNVTFRCDPISEHNRLYWYRQTLGQGPEFLTYFQNEAQLEKSRLLSDRFSAERPKGSFSTLEIQRTEQGDSAMYLCASSLVDRDGYTFGSGTRLTVV.

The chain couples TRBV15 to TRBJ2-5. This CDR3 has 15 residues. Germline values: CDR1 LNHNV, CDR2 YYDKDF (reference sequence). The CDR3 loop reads CATSRALGVGETQYF.

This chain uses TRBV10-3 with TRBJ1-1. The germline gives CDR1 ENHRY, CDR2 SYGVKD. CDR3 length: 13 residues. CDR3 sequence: CATREDLNTEAFF.

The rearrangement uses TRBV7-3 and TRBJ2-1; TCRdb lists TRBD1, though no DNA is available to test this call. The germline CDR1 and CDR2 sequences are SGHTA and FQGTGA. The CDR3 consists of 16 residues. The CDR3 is CASSLRRLSSYNEQFF. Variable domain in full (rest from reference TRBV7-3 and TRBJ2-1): GAGVSQTPSNKVTEKGKYVELRCDPISGHTALYWYRQSLGQGPEFLIYFQGTGAADDSGLPNDRFFAVRPEGSVSTLKIQRTERGDSAVYLCASSLRRLSSYNEQFFGPGTRLTVL.

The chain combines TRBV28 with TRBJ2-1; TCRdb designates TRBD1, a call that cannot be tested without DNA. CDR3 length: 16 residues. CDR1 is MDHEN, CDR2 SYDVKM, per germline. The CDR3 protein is CASRPGGAPLYNEQFF. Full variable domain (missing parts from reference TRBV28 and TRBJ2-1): DVKVTQSSRYLVKRTGEKVFLECVQDMDHENMFWYRQDPGLGLRLIYFSYDVKMKEKGDIPEGYSVSREKKERFSLILESASTNQTSMYLCASRPGGAPLYNEQFFGPGTRLTVL.

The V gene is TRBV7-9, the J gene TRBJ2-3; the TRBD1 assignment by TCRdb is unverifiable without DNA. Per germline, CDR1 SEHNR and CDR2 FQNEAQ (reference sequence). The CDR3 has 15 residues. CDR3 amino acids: CASSLATGATDTQYF.

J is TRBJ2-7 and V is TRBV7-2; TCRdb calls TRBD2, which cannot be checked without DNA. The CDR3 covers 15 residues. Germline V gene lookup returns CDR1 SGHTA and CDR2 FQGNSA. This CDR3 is CASSLGGGYPYEQYF.

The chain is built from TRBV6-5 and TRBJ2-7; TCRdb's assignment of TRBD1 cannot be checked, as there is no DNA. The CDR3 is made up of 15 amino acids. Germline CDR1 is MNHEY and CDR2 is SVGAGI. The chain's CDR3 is CASSYPGTGAYEQYF.

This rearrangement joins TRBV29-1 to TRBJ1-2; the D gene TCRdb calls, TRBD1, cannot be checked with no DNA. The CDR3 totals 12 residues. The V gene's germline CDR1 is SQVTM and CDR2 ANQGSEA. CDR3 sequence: CSVERQGVGYTF.

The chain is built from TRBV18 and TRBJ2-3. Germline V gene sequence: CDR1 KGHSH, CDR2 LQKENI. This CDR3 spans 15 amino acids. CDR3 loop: CASSPQGVRTDTQYF. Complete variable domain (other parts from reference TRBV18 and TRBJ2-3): NAGVMQNPRHLVRRRGQEARLRCSPMKGHSHVYWYRQLPEEGLKFMVYLQKENIIDESGMPKERFSAEFPKEGPSILRIQQVVRGDSAAYFCASSPQGVRTDTQYFGPGTRLTVL.

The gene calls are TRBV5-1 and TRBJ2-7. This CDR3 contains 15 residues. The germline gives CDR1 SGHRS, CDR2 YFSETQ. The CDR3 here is CASSPQQVPSYEQYF.

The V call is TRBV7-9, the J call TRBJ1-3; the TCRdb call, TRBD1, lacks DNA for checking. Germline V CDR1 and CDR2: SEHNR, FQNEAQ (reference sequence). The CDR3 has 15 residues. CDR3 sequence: CATPSGRVAGNTIYF.

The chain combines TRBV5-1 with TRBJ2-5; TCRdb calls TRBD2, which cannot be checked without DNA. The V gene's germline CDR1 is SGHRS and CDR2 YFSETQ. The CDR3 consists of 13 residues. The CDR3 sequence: CASTGLAEETQYF. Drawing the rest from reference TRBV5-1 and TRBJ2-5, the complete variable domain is KAGVTQTPRYLIKTRGQQVTLSCSPISGHRSVSWYQQTPGQGLQFLFEYFSETQRNKGNFPGRFSGRQFSNSRSEMNVSTLELGDSALYLCASTGLAEETQYFGPGTRLLVL.

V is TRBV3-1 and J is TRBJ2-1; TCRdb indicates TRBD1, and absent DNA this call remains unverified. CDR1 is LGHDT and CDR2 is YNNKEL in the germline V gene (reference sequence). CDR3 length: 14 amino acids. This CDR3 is CASRPGTGEGGLFF.

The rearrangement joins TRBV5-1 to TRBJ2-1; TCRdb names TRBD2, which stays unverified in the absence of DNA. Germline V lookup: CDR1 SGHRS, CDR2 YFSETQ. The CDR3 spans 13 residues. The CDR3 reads CASQWTSGNEQFF.

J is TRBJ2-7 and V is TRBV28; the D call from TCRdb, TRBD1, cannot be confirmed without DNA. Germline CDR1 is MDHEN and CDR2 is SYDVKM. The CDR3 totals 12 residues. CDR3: CASSKDTNRLYF.

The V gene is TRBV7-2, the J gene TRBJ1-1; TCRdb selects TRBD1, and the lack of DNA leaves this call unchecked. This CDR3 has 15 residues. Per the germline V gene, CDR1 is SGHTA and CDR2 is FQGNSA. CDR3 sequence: CASSLFGAVTPEAFF.

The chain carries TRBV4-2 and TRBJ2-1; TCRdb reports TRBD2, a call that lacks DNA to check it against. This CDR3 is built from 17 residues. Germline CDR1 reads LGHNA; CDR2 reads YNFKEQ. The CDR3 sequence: CASSQGPTSGGYNEQFF.

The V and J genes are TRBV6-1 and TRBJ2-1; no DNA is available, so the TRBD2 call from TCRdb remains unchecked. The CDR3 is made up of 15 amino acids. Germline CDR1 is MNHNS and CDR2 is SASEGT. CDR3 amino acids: CATKNGGGAWNEQFF.

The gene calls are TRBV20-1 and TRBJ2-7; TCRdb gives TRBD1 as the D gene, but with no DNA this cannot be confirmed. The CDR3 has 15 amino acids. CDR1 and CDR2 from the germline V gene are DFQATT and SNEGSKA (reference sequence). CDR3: CSARDRRTTSYEQYF.

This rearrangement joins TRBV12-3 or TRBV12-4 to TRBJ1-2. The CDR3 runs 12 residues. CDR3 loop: CASTSPPEGYTF.

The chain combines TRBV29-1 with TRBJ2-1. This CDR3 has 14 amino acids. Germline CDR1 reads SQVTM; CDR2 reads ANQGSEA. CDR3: CSVEPESSYNEQFF.

CDR3: CASSQDRLAGITDTQYF. The chain employs TRBV4-2 and TRBJ2-3; checking the TCRdb D call of TRBD2 is not possible without DNA. The CDR3 is made up of 17 amino acids. Germline CDR1 LGHNA, CDR2 YNFKEQ.

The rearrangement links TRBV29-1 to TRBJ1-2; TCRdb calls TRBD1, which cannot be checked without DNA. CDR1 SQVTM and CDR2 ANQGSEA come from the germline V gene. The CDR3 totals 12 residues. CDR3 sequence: CSVLDRDAGYTF.

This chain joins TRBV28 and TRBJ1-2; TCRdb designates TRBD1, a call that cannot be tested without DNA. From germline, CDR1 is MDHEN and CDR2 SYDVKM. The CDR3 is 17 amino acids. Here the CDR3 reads CASSLVLGTGNNYGYTF.